These T cell receptor beta chains were read from a single sample in a study of control samples from healthy donors and cancer patients. Libraries were prepared by immunoSEQ multiplex PCR; TCRdb keeps only in-frame clonotypes and omits some of them. The table records about 110,000 clones, approximately 82% of them present only once. Sequencing was done on a sample of blood. The source is a man between 18 and 29 years old in good health. CDR3s include the opening cysteine and the closing phenylalanine or tryptophan. D genes are given only for firm matches. Only some rows state a clone size, as once, few, many or a class for expanded clones.

abundance | d_gene | j_gene | v_gene | CDR3aa | CDR3nt
. | . | TRBJ2-3 | TRBV20-1 | CSASSTPRFGADTQYF | TGCAGTGCTAGTTCCACCCCTAGGTTCGGAGCAGATACGCAGTATTTT
. | . | TRBJ2-3 | TRBV9 | CASSVAGSTDTQYF | TGTGCCAGCAGCGTAGCGGGGAGCACAGATACGCAGTATTTT
. | . | TRBJ2-6 | TRBV5-1 | CASSPGGASGANVLTF | TGCGCCAGCAGCCCTGGGGGTGCTTCTGGGGCCAACGTCCTGACTTTC
. | . | TRBJ2-6 | TRBV7-2 | CASSLDPAGPNSGANVLTF | TGTGCCAGCAGCTTAGATCCGGCAGGCCCGAACTCTGGGGCCAACGTCCTGACTTTC
. | . | TRBJ2-7 | TRBV27 | CASTLQGGGSYEQYF | TGTGCCAGCACCCTGCAAGGGGGAGGCTCCTACGAGCAGTACTTC
. | . | TRBJ1-1 | TRBV30 | CAWTGDATEAFF | TGTGCCTGGACCGGGGACGCCACTGAAGCTTTCTTT
. | . | TRBJ2-3 | TRBV24-1 | CATSDFGESTDTQYF | TGTGCCACCAGTGATTTCGGGGAGAGCACAGATACGCAGTATTTT
. | TRBD1 | TRBJ1-1 | TRBV9 | CASSVDPRGRSIEAFF | TGTGCCAGCAGCGTAGATCCCAGGGGGCGATCCATTGAAGCTTTCTTT
. | . | TRBJ1-5 | TRBV27 | CASRTQGQPQHF | TGTGCCAGCAGAACCCAGGGCCAGCCCCAGCATTTT
. | TRBD2 | TRBJ2-3 | TRBV24-1 | CATSLAVGTDTQYF | TGTGCCACGTCGCTAGCGGTAGGGACAGATACGCAGTATTTT
. | . | TRBJ1-2 | TRBV9 | CASSASRGEEGFLYGYTF | TGTGCCAGCAGCGCCTCCAGGGGAGAAGAGGGGTTTTTGTATGGCTACACCTTC
. | TRBD1 | TRBJ1-1 | TRBV27 | CASSPTRQGEMNTEAFF | TGTGCCAGCAGTCCGACCCGACAGGGGGAAATGAACACTGAAGCTTTCTTT
. | . | TRBJ1-2 | TRBV18 | CASSPAQTGTAYGYTF | TGTGCCAGCTCACCTGCACAGACCGGGACGGCCTATGGCTACACCTTC
. | . | TRBJ2-3 | TRBV7-6 | CASSLGRDFPGITDTQYF | TGTGCCAGCAGCTTAGGCCGGGACTTTCCAGGTATCACAGATACGCAGTATTTT
. | . | TRBJ2-5 | TRBV7-2 | CASSLDPGMEETQYF | TGTGCCAGCAGCTTAGATCCGGGGATGGAGGAGACCCAGTACTTC
once | . | TRBJ1-3 | TRBV7-9 | CASSSGGSGNTIYF | TGTGCCAGCAGCTCCGGAGGGTCTGGAAACACCATATATTTT
. | . | TRBJ2-3 | TRBV9 | CASSSKLTDTQYF | TGTGCCAGCAGCTCAAAGCTCACAGATACGCAGTATTTT
. | . | TRBJ2-5 | TRBV7-8 | CASSFLWGAARETQYF | TGTGCCAGCAGCTTTCTCTGGGGCGCCGCTCGGGAGACCCAGTACTTC